The T cell receptor (beta chain) under discussion was sequenced for a study of blood T cell repertoires in COVID-19. The overall study: The cDNA or gDNA used as material had been derived from T cells, B-cell-depleted T cells, or PBMCs.

Trimming took off 0 bases at V and 0 bases at J, with 7 bases between the two ends. There are 14 residues in the CDR3. From germline, CDR1 is SGDLS and CDR2 YYNGEE. Only in-frame clones appear in the TCRdb table, and some are missing; sequencing was by immunoSEQ multiplex PCR. The sample shows approximately 450,000 clones, 70% to 90% of them seen only once. Across about 22 US areas, participants ranged in age from 18 to 89 years. Participants reported their clinical history, and cohort assignment relied on those reports. The specimen was PBMCs or T cells enriched from blood (not recorded which). This clonotype was sampled from a woman between 18 and 29 years old with acute COVID-19. The chain recombines TRBV9 with TRBJ2-7; tentatively, D is TRBD2 (5 bases). CDR3 region: CASSVVGNSYEQYF. The CDR3 nucleotides read TGTGCCAGCAGCGTAGTCGGGAACTCCTACGAGCAGTACTTC.